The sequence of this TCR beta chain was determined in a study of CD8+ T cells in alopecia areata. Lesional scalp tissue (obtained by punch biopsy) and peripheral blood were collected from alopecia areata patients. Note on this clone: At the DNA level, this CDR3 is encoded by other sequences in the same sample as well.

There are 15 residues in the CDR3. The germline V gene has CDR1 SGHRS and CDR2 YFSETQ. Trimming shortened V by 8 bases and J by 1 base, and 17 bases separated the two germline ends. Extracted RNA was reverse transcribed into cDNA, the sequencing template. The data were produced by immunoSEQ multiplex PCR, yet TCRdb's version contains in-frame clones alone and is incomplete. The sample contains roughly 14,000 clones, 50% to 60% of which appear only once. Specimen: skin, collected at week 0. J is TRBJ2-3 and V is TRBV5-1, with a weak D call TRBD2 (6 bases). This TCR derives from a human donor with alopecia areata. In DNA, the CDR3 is TGCGCCAGTAGCGAGCTTGGCGGGGGCACAGATACGCAGTATTTT. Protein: CASSELGGGTDTQYF. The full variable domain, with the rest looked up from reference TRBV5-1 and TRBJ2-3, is KAGVTQTPRYLIKTRGQQVTLSCSPISGHRSVSWYQQTPGQGLQFLFEYFSETQRNKGNFPGRFSGRQFSNSRSEMNVSTLELGDSALYLCASSELGGGTDTQYFGPGTRLTVL.